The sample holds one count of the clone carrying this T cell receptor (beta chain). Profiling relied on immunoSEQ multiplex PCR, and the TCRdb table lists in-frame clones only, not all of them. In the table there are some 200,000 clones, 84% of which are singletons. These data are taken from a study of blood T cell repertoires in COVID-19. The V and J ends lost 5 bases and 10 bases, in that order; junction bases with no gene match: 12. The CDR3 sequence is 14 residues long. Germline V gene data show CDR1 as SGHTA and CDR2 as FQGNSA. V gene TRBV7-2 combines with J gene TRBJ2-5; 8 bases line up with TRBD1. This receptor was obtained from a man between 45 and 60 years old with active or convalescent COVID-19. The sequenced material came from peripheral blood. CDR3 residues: CASSQDRVLSFQYF. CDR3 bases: TGTGCCAGCAGCCAGGACAGGGTTTTATCCTTCCAGTACTTC.